This T cell receptor (beta chain) comes out of a study of identical twins. Each cDNA held unique molecular identifiers, and template switching gave it a universal primer site. TCRdb reprocessed the 5' RACE reads with MiXCR, giving one entry per CDR3 protein. The data show 500,000 or so distinct CDR3 sequences, approximately 14% seen once. This clonotype has only a few counts. Antigen: not known. Study-wide results and caveats: Cord blood's abundant beta clonotypes had fewer insertions, unlike memory repertoires. Twins shared out-of-frame alpha sequences with excess low generation probability. Excess twin sharing in beta out-of-frame sequences was weaker.

The CDR3 is made up of 15 amino acids. J lost 4 bases, V lost 5 bases, and 6 bases had no gene match. From germline, CDR1 is SGHTA and CDR2 FQGNSA. The sample was also reused in another study, on yellow fever vaccine responses in identical twins.

The chain links TRBV7-2 to TRBJ2-5, with TRBD2 identical over 11 bases. This clonotype was obtained from a woman between 18 and 29 years old in good health. The sample was CD4+ T cells sorted from blood. CDR3 sequence reads: CASSRSTSGRETQYF. The CDR3 bases are TGTGCCAGCAGCCGTTCAACTAGCGGGAGAGAGACCCAGTACTTC.